The clone carrying this TCR beta chain was seen repeatedly, ten times or more. What it binds is not known. What was amplified from RNA transcripts were TCR beta CDR3 regions. During a first-round RT-PCR of the TCR CDR3, the HTBI primer set was used. TCRdb re-derived calls from the multiplex PCR reads in MiXCR, one entry per CDR3 protein. The profile shows around 380,000 distinct CDR3 sequences, 13% of them singletons. These data belong to a study of T cells in Graves' hyperthyroidism and ophthalmopathy. Study outcomes and limitations: Blood shared most expanded thyroid clonotypes above 0.001.

The CDR3 loop spans 16 amino acids. V was trimmed by 1 base and J by 5 bases, leaving 12 bases between them. The germline CDR1 and CDR2 sequences are SGHTA and FQGNSA. Newly diagnosed patients aged 18 to 65 had hyperthyroidism of under 2 months' duration. Uncontrolled infections, other autoimmune diseases, pregnancy or lactation led to exclusion of patients. Sequencing was carried out using blood. The chain has TRBV7-2 and TRBJ1-6; D perhaps matches TRBD1 (6 bases). The sequence was obtained from a man aged 25 to 40 with Graves' hyperthyroidism that later progressed to Graves' ophthalmopathy. CDR3 amino acids: CASSLGGGGHNSPLHF. In nucleotides, the CDR3 is TGTGCCAGCAGCTTAGGAGGGGGGGGCCATAATTCACCCCTCCACTTT.